This TCR beta chain comes out of a study of shared clonotypes between healthy human individuals. Overall study results and limits: The study found 4.5% to 6% of naive CD4 clonotypes shared across a few donors. Large sequencing depth failed to make sorted-subset sequencing complete, rarefaction showed.

Comment on this clone: What it binds is unknown. The germline gene is not matched at one end of the junction; a read error may be the cause.

From germline, CDR1 is SSHAT and CDR2 FNYEAQ (reference sequence). This CDR3 comprises 14 residues. Genomic DNA (from each subset) was split evenly across several immunoSEQ plates. Using immunoSEQ multiplex PCR, the repertoire was profiled, and TCRdb retains in-frame clones only, with some absent. The table records roughly 1,500,000 clones, nearly 99% of them present only once. Partitioning of CD4+ cells yielded a CD45RA+ naive subset and a CD45RA-negative memory subset. Sequencing was performed on naive CD4+ T cells sorted from blood. The subset: CD45RA+ positively selected. The receptor was derived from a man aged 25 to 40 in good health. The chain combines TRBV7-7 with TRBJ2-5, with a possible D match to TRBD2 (6 bases). CDR3 sequence reads: CASSRGGIRETQYF. CDR3 bases: TGTGCTAGCAGCCGGGGCGGGATCAGGGAGACCCAGTACTTC.